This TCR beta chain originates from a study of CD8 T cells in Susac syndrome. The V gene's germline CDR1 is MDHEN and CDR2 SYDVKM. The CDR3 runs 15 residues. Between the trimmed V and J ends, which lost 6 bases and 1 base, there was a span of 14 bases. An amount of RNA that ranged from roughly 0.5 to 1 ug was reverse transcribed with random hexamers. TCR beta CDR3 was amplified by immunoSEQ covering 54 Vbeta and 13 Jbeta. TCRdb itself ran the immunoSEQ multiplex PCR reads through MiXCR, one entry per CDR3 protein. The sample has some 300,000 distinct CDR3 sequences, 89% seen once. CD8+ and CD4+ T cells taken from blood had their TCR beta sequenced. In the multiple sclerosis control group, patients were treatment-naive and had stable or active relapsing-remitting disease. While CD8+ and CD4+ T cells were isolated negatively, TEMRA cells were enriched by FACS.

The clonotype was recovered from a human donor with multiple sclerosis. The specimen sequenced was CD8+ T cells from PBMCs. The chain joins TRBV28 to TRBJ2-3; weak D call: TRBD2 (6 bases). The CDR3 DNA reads TGTGCCAGCAGCAACCGAGCGGGTCGCACAGATACGCAGTATTTT. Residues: CASSNRAGRTDTQYF.